The clone carrying this T cell receptor beta chain was counted only a few times. Its matching antigen is unknown. The CDR3 consists of 16 residues. J was trimmed by 5 bases and V by 2 bases; bases with no gene match: 6. Germline loops: CDR1 KGHDR, CDR2 SFDVKD. The sample comes from a study of molecular identifiers for immune sequencing clone quantification. General observations from the study: Clones that had above 20 RNA copies took up over 99% of effector molecules but under 1% in naive cells. Jurkat TCR RNA from one cell was spiked into approximately 1 million naive cells, and it was reportedly detectable there.

Previously described methods and listed TCR primers were used for bulk TCR libraries. One entry per CDR3 protein results from TCRdb running MiXCR on the PCR reads. The table records roughly 300,000 distinct CDR3 sequences, 24% of them present only once. The origin of this receptor is a human donor in good health. Some libraries in this study had Jurkat cell RNA spiked in. The V gene is TRBV24-1, the J gene TRBJ2-1, with 9 bases fitting TRBD2. Sequences were obtained from naive CD8+ T cells from blood, with Jurkat cell RNA spiked in. As to subset: FACS-sorted CD8+CD4-CCR7+CD45RA+ naive T cells. CDR3 sequence: CATSDWKEREDNEQFF. The CDR3 DNA is TGTGCCACCAGTGATTGGAAAGAGCGGGAGGACAATGAGCAGTTCTTC.